This T cell receptor (beta chain) was retrieved from a study of siplizumab effects on memory and regulatory T cells. Regarding this clone: Its specificity is not known.

Whole-study findings and limits: In siplizumab conditions, mappable alloreactive CD4+ clones averaged 68.8% Treg-derived, against approximately 29% in controls. Unstimulated naive T cells seemed to show more diversity than memory cells did, and they also seemed to be among the major contributors to the alloresponse.

Each sample had about 100,000 TCR templates assayed. Libraries were prepared by immunoSEQ multiplex PCR; TCRdb keeps only in-frame clonotypes and omits some of them. Of about 50,000 clones listed, about 88% are singletons. With 7 bases clipped from V and 8 bases from J, the junction kept 8 bases outside the gene matches. Germline V gene sequence: CDR1 SQVTM, CDR2 ANQGSEA. This CDR3 spans 13 amino acids. This receptor was taken from a human donor in good health. Source material: naive CD8+ T cells sorted from blood. The J gene is TRBJ1-2, the V gene TRBV29-1; TRBD1 matches 12 bases. CDR3 DNA: TGCAGCGATATAACCGGGACAGGGGGCGGCTACACCTTC. The encoded protein is CSDITGTGGGYTF.